This T cell receptor (beta chain) was retrieved from a study of CD4 T cells in relation to SARS-CoV-2 and coronaviruses. The unexposed donors gave CD4+ T cells in about 2011-2018, prior to COVID-19. After around nine days of culture, CD4+ T cells were isolated. Here immunoSEQ multiplex PCR was the method, and the copy in TCRdb shows in-frame clones only, minus some. The top ten hold roughly two fifths of the sample, which has around 16,000 clones, around four fifths seen once. As regards this clone: The antigen is not known.

The CDR3 has 13 residues. Germline lookup yields CDR1 GTSNPN and CDR2 SVGIG (reference sequence). Trimming took 0 bases from V and 8 from J, leaving 13 bases between them. The V call is TRBV30, the J call TRBJ1-2; weak D call: TRBD1 (5 bases). The sequence was collected from a human donor in good health. The sample consisted of CD4+ T cells from PBMCs, cultured in vitro. In DNA, the CDR3 is TGTGCCTGGAGTGTACTAAGGGGCAGGGGCTACACCTTC. This encodes CAWSVLRGRGYTF.